Shown below are 2 T cell receptor beta chains from a single sample sequenced in a study of neurological immune-mediated disorders. TCRdb redid the calling of the 5' RACE reads with MiXCR, one entry per CDR3 protein. The table has about 15,000 distinct CDR3 sequences, approximately 3.7% seen once; the top ten hold roughly 21%. Sequenced: CD8+ T cells from blood. The receptor source for this set is a woman aged 40-49 years in good health.

Many counts were recorded for this clonotype. The genes are TRBV5-1 and TRBJ2-2; TRBD1 matches at 7 bases. CDR3 length: 16 residues. Germline V gene data show CDR1 as SGHRS and CDR2 as YFSETQ. The junction had 6 bases not matched to a gene; V was cut back by 3 bases and J by 1 base. The CDR3 DNA follows: TGCGCCAGCAGCTCCCCGACAGGGCTGAACACCGGGGAGCTGTTTTTT. This gives the protein CASSSPTGLNTGELFF. The entire variable domain, with the rest obtained from reference TRBV5-1 and TRBJ2-2, is as follows: KAGVTQTPRYLIKTRGQQVTLSCSPISGHRSVSWYQQTPGQGLQFLFEYFSETQRNKGNFPGRFSGRQFSNSRSEMNVSTLELGDSALYLCASSSPTGLNTGELFFGEGSRLTVL.

This clonotype was recorded many times. This chain connects TRBV20-1 to TRBJ1-2, with D possibly matching TRBD1 (5 bases). V lost 4 bases, J lost 4 bases, and 7 bases lay in between. This CDR3 has 11 residues. In germline, CDR1 is DFQATT, CDR2 SNEGSKA (reference sequence). The DNA for the CDR3 is TGCAGTGCTATAGACAGCTATGGCTACACCTTC. This codes for CSAIDSYGYTF.